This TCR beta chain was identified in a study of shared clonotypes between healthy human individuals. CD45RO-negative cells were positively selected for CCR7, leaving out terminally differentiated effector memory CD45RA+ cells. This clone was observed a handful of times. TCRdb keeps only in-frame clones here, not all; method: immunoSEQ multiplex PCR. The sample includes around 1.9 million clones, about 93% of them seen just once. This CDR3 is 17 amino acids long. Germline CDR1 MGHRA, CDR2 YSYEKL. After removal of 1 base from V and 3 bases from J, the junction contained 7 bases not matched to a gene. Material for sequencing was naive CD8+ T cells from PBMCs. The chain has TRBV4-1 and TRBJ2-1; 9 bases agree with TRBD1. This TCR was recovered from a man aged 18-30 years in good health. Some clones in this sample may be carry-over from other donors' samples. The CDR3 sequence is CASSQGPGTGLYNEQFF. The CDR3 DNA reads TGCGCCAGCAGCCAAGGACCCGGGACAGGGCTCTACAATGAGCAGTTCTTC.